The 23 T cell receptor beta chains below were found in one sample sequenced in a study of T cell responses to AZD1222 COVID-19 vaccine. TCRdb's copy holds only in-frame clones and misses some; the assay was immunoSEQ multiplex PCR. The repertoire includes under 130,000 clones, about 91% of them detected once, and approximately 45% sits in the top ten. Sequenced here: peripheral blood, sampled 28 days after the second AZD1222 dose. The origin of the receptors is an adult who received the AZD1222 COVID-19 vaccine.

This chain connects TRBV5-1 to TRBJ2-3; 9 bases match TRBD2. The germline gives CDR1 SGHRS, CDR2 YFSETQ. CDR3 length: 17 amino acids. Trimming cost V 1 base and J 4 bases; bases outside gene matches: 10. DNA for the CDR3: TGCGCCAGCAGCTTGAGTACTAGCGGGCATCCGGCAGATACGCAGTATTTT. Protein: CASSLSTSGHPADTQYF.

V is TRBV25-1 and J is TRBJ1-6; no clear D gene. Germline assignment: CDR1 MGHDK and CDR2 SYGVNS. The germline V and J ends were trimmed by 2 bases and 11 bases, with 10 bases remaining between them. The CDR3 extends over 13 amino acids. CDR3 protein: CASSETGWTPLHF. CDR3 nucleotide sequence: TGTGCCAGCAGTGAAACGGGGTGGACACCCCTCCACTTT.

The genes are TRBV18 and TRBJ1-1; D possibly corresponds to TRBD1 (6 bases). The CDR3 spans 20 residues. The ends were cut back, 2 bases at V and 3 bases at J, with 28 bases in the middle. Germline CDR1 is KGHSH and CDR2 is LQKENI. As DNA, the CDR3 is TGTGCCAGCTCACCATTAGGCCCCGTGCGGGGGCTCCTTAGAGACACTGAAGCTTTCTTT. Its protein is CASSPLGPVRGLLRDTEAFF. Using reference TRBV18 and TRBJ1-1 for the parts outside the CDR3, the full variable domain is NAGVMQNPRHLVRRRGQEARLRCSPMKGHSHVYWYRQLPEEGLKFMVYLQKENIIDESGMPKERFSAEFPKEGPSILRIQQVVRGDSAAYFCASSPLGPVRGLLRDTEAFFGQGTRLTVV.

CDR3 nucleotides: TGCGCCAGCAGCTCCCGGACTAGCGGGAGTCCAGGGAATGAGCAGTTCTTC. Translated, it gives CASSSRTSGSPGNEQFF. The V call is TRBV5-1, the J call TRBJ2-1; 13 nucleotides agree with TRBD2. The J segment lost 7 bases and the V segment lost 3 bases, leaving 10 bases of the junction unmatched. The CDR3 consists of 17 residues. Per the germline V gene, CDR1 is SGHRS and CDR2 is YFSETQ.

The genes are TRBV20-1 and TRBJ1-1; a weak D match, TRBD1 (6 bases). CDR3 length equals 11 residues. V was shortened by 6 bases and J by 11 bases, with 16 bases between the two germline ends. The V gene's germline CDR1 is DFQATT and CDR2 SNEGSKA (reference sequence). The CDR3 DNA reads TGCAGTGCCCCCACGGGGGCACGGGCTTTCTTT. Its protein is CSAPTGARAFF.

The V call is TRBV29-1, the J call TRBJ1-1; D is unresolved. This CDR3 region has 13 residues. Germline loops: CDR1 SQVTM, CDR2 ANQGSEA. V lost 6 bases and J 0 bases, leaving 11 bases between the germline ends. The CDR3 DNA sequence: TGCAGCGTCGGACGGGAGATGAACACTGAAGCTTTCTTT. Translation gives CSVGREMNTEAFF.

The V gene is TRBV19, the J gene TRBJ2-3; maybe TRBD1 (6 bases). Trimming removed 5 bases at V and 1 base at J, with 10 bases between. This CDR3 is 14 amino acids long. Germline CDR1 is LNHDA and CDR2 is SQIVND (reference sequence). Here the CDR3 DNA reads TGTGCCAGTAGTCCACGGACAGGCACAGATACGCAGTATTTT. It is translated as CASSPRTGTDTQYF. Together with reference TRBV19 and TRBJ2-3, the CDR3 gives the full variable domain: DGGITQSPKYLFRKEGQNVTLSCEQNLNHDAMYWYRQDPGQGLRLIYYSQIVNDFQKGDIAEGYSVSREKKESFPLTVTSAQKNPTAFYLCASSPRTGTDTQYFGPGTRLTVL.

The gene calls are TRBV7-2 and TRBJ2-1; a possible D gene is TRBD2 (5 bases). Trimming removed 3 bases from V and 1 base from J, with 16 bases in between. This CDR3 is 17 amino acids long. Germline V lookup: CDR1 SGHTA, CDR2 FQGNSA. CDR3 nucleotides: TGTGCCAGCAGCTTGAGGGCGGCATGGGAGTCCTACAATGAGCAGTTCTTC. Protein sequence: CASSLRAAWESYNEQFF. Together with reference TRBV7-2 and TRBJ2-1, the CDR3 gives the full variable domain: GAGVSQSPSNKVTEKGKDVELRCDPISGHTALYWYRQSLGQGLEFLIYFQGNSAPDKSGLPSDRFSAERTGGSVSTLTIQRTQQEDSAVYLCASSLRAAWESYNEQFFGPGTRLTVL.

The chain recombines TRBV3-1 (or the pseudogene TRBV3-2) with TRBJ1-1; possible D gene TRBD1, 5 bases. The CDR3 has 14 residues. V was shortened by 6 bases and J by 5 bases, with 16 bases between the two germline ends. In germline, CDR1 is LGHDT, CDR2 YNNKEL (reference sequence). The CDR3 here is CASRSVGLGTEAFF. The CDR3 nucleotides read TGTGCCAGCAGATCCGTGGGGCTTGGAACTGAAGCTTTCTTT.

The chain recombines TRBV10-3 with TRBJ1-1; D unresolved. The CDR3 is 14 residues long. Germline V gene sequence: CDR1 ENHRY, CDR2 SYGVKD. The V end was cut by 6 bases, the J end by 0 bases, with 11 bases between. CDR3 nucleotides: TGTGCCATCAGGAATAGTTGGATGAACACTGAAGCTTTCTTT. It yields the protein CAIRNSWMNTEAFF.

The chain combines TRBV19 with TRBJ2-7; TRBD2 matches 8 bases. The CDR3 runs to 14 residues. Germline V gives CDR1 LNHDA, CDR2 SQIVND (reference sequence). V lost 3 bases and J lost 0; bases outside the gene matches: 1. CDR3 residues: CASSMSGSSYEQYF. The CDR3 DNA reads TGTGCCAGTAGTATGAGCGGGAGCTCCTACGAGCAGTACTTC.

The J gene is TRBJ2-2, the V gene TRBV10-3; D unresolved. Deletions cut 3 bases from V and 1 base from J, with 6 bases between. CDR3 length equals 14 residues. The germline CDR1 and CDR2 sequences are ENHRY and SYGVKD. CDR3 protein: CAISEYQNTGELFF. CDR3 nucleotide sequence: TGTGCCATCAGTGAATATCAGAACACCGGGGAGCTGTTTTTT.

V usage is TRBV11-2 and J usage is TRBJ2-1; 7 nucleotides line up with TRBD2. Germline V gene sequence: CDR1 SGHAT, CDR2 FQNNGV. The CDR3 contains 16 residues. J gave up 3 bases and V 4 bases, and 9 bases lay outside the gene matches. CDR3 loop: CASSSGGLPVYNEQFF. In DNA, the CDR3 is TGTGCCAGCAGCTCTGGGGGACTACCAGTCTACAATGAGCAGTTCTTC.

This chain uses TRBV4-2 with TRBJ1-6; no clear D. Germline loops: CDR1 LGHNA, CDR2 YNFKEQ. The CDR3 has 14 residues. Between the trimmed V and J ends, which lost 0 bases and 5 bases, there was a span of 5 bases. Here the CDR3 reads CASSQDWNNSPLHF. The CDR3 region has the DNA TGTGCCAGCAGCCAAGATTGGAATAATTCACCCCTCCACTTT.

The chain uses TRBV28 and TRBJ1-2, with 9 bases aligning to TRBD1. V lost 5 bases to trimming and J lost 8 bases; unmatched junction nucleotides: 6. CDR3 length equals 13 residues. CDR1 MDHEN and CDR2 SYDVKM come from the germline V gene. CDR3 nucleotides: TGTGCCAGCAGTACACAGGGGGCATCAGGCTACACCTTC. This sequence encodes CASSTQGASGYTF.

The chain is built from TRBV5-4 and TRBJ2-1; weak D call: TRBD2 (6 bases). This CDR3 contains 15 residues. Trimming shortened V by 0 bases and J by 7 bases, and 14 bases separated the two germline ends. Germline values: CDR1 SGHNT, CDR2 YYREEE (reference sequence). The CDR3 DNA is TGTGCCAGCAGCTTGGATGCCGGGACTCCTAATGAGCAGTTCTTC. Its translation: CASSLDAGTPNEQFF.

V is TRBV6-5 and J is TRBJ2-7; 9 bases align to TRBD2. The CDR3 has 13 amino acids. V shed 8 bases and J 3 bases; nucleotides not matched to a gene: 5. Germline-derived CDR1 and CDR2 are MNHEY and SVGAGI. The CDR3 sequence is CASSREGIYEQYF. CDR3 DNA: TGTGCCAGCTCGCGGGAGGGAATCTACGAGCAGTACTTC.

The rearrangement uses TRBV6-2 or TRBV6-3 and TRBJ1-2; 8 bases match TRBD1. Germline lookup yields CDR1 MNHEY and CDR2 SVGEGT. CDR3 length equals 14 residues. Trimming took 4 bases from V and 6 from J; bases not matched to a gene: 7. CDR3 sequence: CASSFVTGGNGYTF. The CDR3 DNA reads TGTGCCAGCAGTTTCGTCACAGGGGGAAATGGCTACACCTTC.

V gene TRBV5-4 combines with J gene TRBJ2-7; 11 bases match TRBD2. The ends lost 5 bases at V and 0 bases at J; junction bases unmatched: 7. Germline V gene lookup returns CDR1 SGHNT and CDR2 YYREEE (reference sequence). The CDR3 sequence is 16 residues long. Here the CDR3 reads CASRLAGGPNSYEQYF. The CDR3 coding sequence is TGTGCCAGCAGGCTAGCGGGAGGACCCAACTCCTACGAGCAGTACTTC.

This clone has just one count. The chain uses TRBV7-9 and TRBJ1-6; D gene ambiguous. Per germline, CDR1 SEHNR and CDR2 FQNEAQ (reference sequence). The CDR3 is 14 residues long. V shed 1 base and J shed 7 bases, with 8 bases lying between them. The chain's CDR3 is CASSLGQVNSPLHF. For the CDR3, the DNA is TGTGCCAGCAGCTTAGGGCAGGTCAATTCACCCCTCCACTTT.

This clone has only a few counts. The chain combines TRBV19 with TRBJ2-1, with 10 bases that match TRBD2. Per the germline V gene, CDR1 is LNHDA and CDR2 is SQIVND (reference sequence). There are 14 residues in the CDR3. Trimming at V came to 6 bases and at J to 3 bases, leaving 2 bases not matched to a gene. The DNA of the CDR3 is TGTGCCAGTAGACTAGCGGGAAACTACAATGAGCAGTTCTTC. Protein product: CASRLAGNYNEQFF. Drawing the rest from reference TRBV19 and TRBJ2-1, the complete variable domain is DGGITQSPKYLFRKEGQNVTLSCEQNLNHDAMYWYRQDPGQGLRLIYYSQIVNDFQKGDIAEGYSVSREKKESFPLTVTSAQKNPTAFYLCASRLAGNYNEQFFGPGTRLTVL.

The chain is built from TRBV7-9 and TRBJ1-5, with D possibly being TRBD1 (5 bases). Germline V gives CDR1 SEHNR, CDR2 FQNEAQ (reference sequence). The ends were cut back, 1 base at V and 0 bases at J, with 13 bases in the middle. CDR3 length: 17 residues. Here the CDR3 DNA reads TGTGCCAGCAGCTTAGGGGCAGGGCTTTATAGCAATCAGCCCCAGCATTTT. Translation: CASSLGAGLYSNQPQHF.

The chain is built from TRBV7-9 and TRBJ2-7; D is undetermined. This CDR3 is 11 amino acids long. Germline V gene lookup returns CDR1 SEHNR and CDR2 FQNEAQ (reference sequence). V was shortened by 5 bases and J by 5 bases, with 7 bases between the two germline ends. The CDR3 reads CASSPLHEQYF. DNA for the CDR3: TGTGCCAGCAGCCCACTACACGAGCAGTACTTC.